Below, 27 T cell receptor delta chains from the same sample are listed, as sequenced in a study of gamma-delta chains in newborns, infants, children. TCRdb applied CATT to the reads for clone calling. The sample lists around 950 delta-chain clones, 0.84% seen once, with about 32% in the top ten. The specimen was blood. These receptors were taken from a child in good health.

A note on this clone: Since a far larger clone is one base different, this is likely a read error. The same CDR3 arises from other DNA sequences in this sample as well. J is TRDJ1 and V is TRDV2; 12 bases are shared with TRDD3. The J segment lost 0 bases and the V segment lost 3 bases, leaving 7 bases of the junction unmatched. CDR3 length: 17 amino acids. In germline, CDR1 is GEAIGNYY, CDR2 EKD. CDR3 DNA sequence: TGTGCCTGTGACTACGTACTGGGGGATACTGACACCGATAAACTCATCTTT. Translating it yields CACDYVLGDTDTDKLIF.

In its sample, this clone ranks as large (0.1 to 1%). This CDR3 is also generated by other DNA sequences in the sample. This chain joins TRDV2 and TRDJ1; TRDD3 matches 8 bases. Losses at the gene ends were 0 bases for V and 0 bases for J; bases not matched to a gene: 11. Germline lookup yields CDR1 GEAIGNYY and CDR2 EKD. The CDR3 has 18 amino acids. CDR3 DNA sequence: TGTGCCTGTGACACCGTATCAAGTGGGGGATCGTACACCGATAAACTCATCTTT. This translates into CACDTVSSGGSYTDKLIF.

This clone was observed a few times. This DNA translates differently at residue 15 from the TCRdb protein, which is that of a much larger clone; a read error is likely, and the protein shown is the DNA's own translation. The V gene is TRDV1, the J gene TRDJ1; 9 bases are shared with TRDD3. Losses at the gene ends were 6 bases for V and 0 bases for J; bases not matched to a gene: 23. CDR3 length: 21 amino acids. Germline V lookup: CDR1 TSWWSYY, CDR2 QGS. CDR3 region: CALGTTLPRRWGYGHTDKLIF. Here the CDR3 DNA reads TGTGCTCTTGGAACCACTCTTCCTCGTCGCTGGGGATACGGGCACACCGATAAACTCATCTTT.

There are a few counts of this clone. A read error likely explains why the TCRdb protein, taken from a much larger clone, differs from this DNA's translation at residue 7; the protein shown is translated from the DNA. The V call is TRDV2, the J call TRDJ1, with no clear D. This CDR3 spans 16 amino acids. Germline assignment: CDR1 GEAIGNYY and CDR2 EKD. Trimming stripped 0 bases from V and 0 bases from J, with 13 bases between. The CDR3 sequence is CACDTVEEPYTDKLIF. CDR3 coding DNA: TGTGCCTGTGACACCGTAGAGGAGCCGTACACCGATAAACTCATCTTT.

This clone was counted a few times. TCRdb has a much larger clone's protein, which differs at residues 4 and 18 from the translation of this DNA, likely because of a read error; what is shown is the protein translated from the DNA. This chain uses TRDV2 with TRDJ1; 10 nucleotides line up with TRDD3. CDR1 GEAIGNYY and CDR2 EKD come from the germline V gene. The CDR3 spans 20 residues. The CDR3 loop is CACGTVTGGSSSGDTDKPIF. CDR3 DNA sequence: TGTGCCTGTGGCACCGTTACTGGGGGATCCTCGTCAGGGGACACCGATAAACCCATCTTT.

This clone is hyperexpanded. This specimen includes other DNA sequences encoding the same CDR3. The V gene is TRDV2, the J gene TRDJ1, with TRDD3 as a possible D gene (6 bases). This CDR3 is built from 18 residues. Germline values: CDR1 GEAIGNYY, CDR2 EKD. Trimming took 1 base from V and 0 from J, leaving 20 bases between them. The CDR3 sequence is CACDTVGVVGVDTDKLIF. The CDR3 DNA reads as TGTGCCTGTGACACAGTAGGCGTGGTGGGGGTCGACACCGATAAACTCATCTTT.

About this clone: This may come from a read error, since a much larger clone is one base off. Other DNA sequences from this sample encode an identical CDR3 as well. V usage is TRDV3 and J usage is TRDJ1, with 8 bases aligning to TRDD3. Germline CDR1 and CDR2: TVYSNPD and GDNSRS (reference sequence). V was pared by 4 bases and J by 3 bases, with 19 bases of the junction left unmatched. The CDR3 is made up of 17 amino acids. CDR3 in DNA: TGTGCCTCAGGGCCCTCCCTTCCGGGGGATAAAGCCGATAAACTCATCTTT. It translates to CASGPSLPGDKADKLIF.

A few counts support this clone. The mismatch at residue 10 between this DNA's translation and the TCRdb protein of a much larger clone likely reflects a read error; the protein shown is translated from the DNA. This chain uses TRDV2 with TRDJ1; 8 positions agree with TRDD3. The V gene end was trimmed by 0 bases and the J gene end by 1 base; junction bases not matched to a gene: 15. Looked up from germline, CDR1 is GEAIGNYY and CDR2 is EKD. The CDR3 runs 19 residues. The CDR3 region is CACDTVGVLWDTRTDKLIF. In DNA form, the CDR3 reads TGTGCCTGTGACACCGTGGGGGTACTGTGGGATACGCGCACCGATAAACTCATCTTT.

This clone was recorded a few times. The amino acid sequence in TCRdb belongs to a much larger clone and departs from this DNA's translation at residue 20, likely a sequencing read error; the sequence shown is translated from the DNA. This chain joins TRDV1 and TRDJ1, with TRDD3 matching over 9 bases. Looked up from germline, CDR1 is TSWWSYY and CDR2 is QGS. The length of the CDR3 is 21 residues. The CDR3 nucleotides are TGTGCTCTTGGAACCACTCTTCCTCGTCGCTGGGGATACGGGTACACCGATAAACTCACCTTT. Its protein is CALGTTLPRRWGYGYTDKLTF.

This clone was counted a few times. TCRdb's protein for this DNA is that of a much larger clone and differs from the translation at residue 21, likely a read error; the protein shown is the DNA translation. In the same sample, other DNA sequences code for this CDR3. The chain has TRDV2 and TRDJ3; the match to TRDD3 covers 13 bases. Per germline, CDR1 GEAIGNYY and CDR2 EKD. The CDR3 runs 23 residues. This chain's CDR3 is CACDLPSTGGYAPSSWDTRQVFF. CDR3 DNA sequence: TGTGCCTGTGACCTACCAAGTACTGGGGGATACGCGCCAAGCTCCTGGGACACCCGACAGGTGTTTTTC.

Concerning this clone itself: A far larger clone is one nucleotide away, so this likely arose from a read error. Other DNA sequences in the sample encode the same CDR3. This chain uses TRDV2 with TRDJ1; 8 nucleotides line up with TRDD3. In germline, CDR1 is GEAIGNYY, CDR2 EKD. The CDR3 length is 19 residues. The CDR3 region has the DNA TGTGCCTGCGACACCGTACAACATACTGGGGGGTTATACACCGATAAACTCATCTTT. It encodes CACDTVQHTGGLYTDKLIF.

This clone was seen a few times. The amino acid sequence in TCRdb belongs to a much larger clone and departs from this DNA's translation at residue 5, likely a sequencing read error; the sequence shown is translated from the DNA. The V gene is TRDV2, the J gene TRDJ3; 8 bases are shared with TRDD3. Germline V gene lookup returns CDR1 GEAIGNYY and CDR2 EKD. V shed 3 bases, J shed 0 bases, and the junction held 9 bases outside the gene matches. The CDR3 extends over 19 amino acids. Here the CDR3 DNA reads TGTGCCTGTGACGCCGGTGGGGGATTTAGCTCCTGGGACACCCGACAGATGTTTTTC. Protein: CACDAGGGFSSWDTRQMFF.

To note about this clone: TCRdb's protein for this DNA is that of a much larger clone and differs from the translation at residue 10, likely a read error; the protein shown is the DNA translation. The chain has TRDV2 and TRDJ1; TRDD3 matches at 12 bases. After removal of 0 bases from V and 0 bases from J, the junction contained 13 bases not matched to a gene. The CDR3 spans 20 residues. CDR1 is GEAIGNYY and CDR2 is EKD in the germline V gene. The CDR3 DNA reads TGTGCCTGTGACACCGTTACTGGGGGATACTCGTCAGGGGACACCGATAAACTCATCTTT. This encodes CACDTVTGGYSSGDTDKLIF.

In this sample, this clone turned up a few times. A far larger clone lies a single base away; this is likely a read error. CDR3 amino acids: CARDTVGGFMYTDKLIF. As DNA, the CDR3 is TGTGCCCGTGACACCGTAGGGGGATTTATGTACACCGATAAACTCATCTTT. V usage is TRDV2 and J usage is TRDJ1; 7 bases agree with TRDD3. Germline V gene data show CDR1 as GEAIGNYY and CDR2 as EKD. CDR3 length: 17 residues.

This clone has just a few counts. The protein TCRdb lists belongs to a much larger clone and differs from this DNA's translation at residue 3, which points to a read error; the protein shown is made from the DNA. The chain has TRDV2 and TRDJ1; 8 bases fit TRDD3. The CDR3 runs to 19 residues. Germline CDR1 and CDR2: GEAIGNYY and EKD. The CDR3 protein is CAYDTVQHTGGLYTDKLIF. The CDR3 DNA follows: TGTGCCTATGACACCGTACAACATACTGGGGGGTTATACACCGATAAACTCATCTTT.

This clone has only a few counts. The mismatch at residue 17 between this DNA's translation and the TCRdb protein of a much larger clone likely reflects a read error; the protein shown is translated from the DNA. The chain combines TRDV2 with TRDJ3, with 10 positions matching TRDD3. The CDR3 totals 19 residues. Per germline, CDR1 GEAIGNYY and CDR2 EKD. The CDR3 DNA follows: TGTGCCTGTGACACGACTGGGGGATCCAGCTCCTGGGACACCCGACAGACGTTTTTC. Protein product: CACDTTGGSSSWDTRQTFF.

This clone has only a few counts. This DNA's translation and the protein TCRdb lists, from a much larger clone, do not match at residue 21, likely due to a read error; the protein shown is translated from the DNA. At the DNA level, this CDR3 is encoded by other sequences in the same sample as well. The chain employs TRDV2 and TRDJ3; 13 positions agree with TRDD3. The germline CDR1 and CDR2 sequences are GEAIGNYY and EKD. The length of the CDR3 is 23 residues. DNA of the CDR3: TGTGCCTGTGACCTACCAAGTACTGGGGGATACGCACCAAGCTCCTGGGACACCCGACAGGTGTTTTTC. It codes for CACDLPSTGGYAPSSWDTRQVFF.

This clone was found a few times. Since a much larger clone is just one base distant, this may be a read error. This sequence joins TRDV1 and TRDJ3, with D unresolved. CDR1 is TSWWSYY, CDR2 QGS, per germline. V lost 9 bases to trimming and J lost 0 bases, with 24 bases between them. The CDR3 sequence is 20 residues long. This chain's CDR3 is CALLLWPARPSSWDTRQMFF. DNA for the CDR3: TGTGCTCTCCTTTTATGGCCTGCTCGGCCGAGCTCCTGGGACACCCGACAGATGTTTTTC.

As to this clone: A much bigger clone sits one base away, suggesting this may be a read error. The rearrangement joins TRDV2 to TRDJ1, with 11 nucleotides matching TRDD3. CDR3 length: 17 amino acids. The V segment lost 1 base and the J segment 13 bases; nucleotides outside the gene matches: 19. Germline loops: CDR1 GEAIGNYY, CDR2 EKD. CDR3 protein: CACDTLLGDRGPSEPIF. In nucleotides, the CDR3 is TGTGCCTGTGACACGTTACTGGGGGATAGGGGCCCCTCGGAACCCATCTTT.

This clone was counted a few times. A far larger clone is a single base away, which makes a read error likely. The sample carries other DNA sequences with the same CDR3. The V gene is TRDV2, the J gene TRDJ1, with 13 bases identical to TRDD3. This CDR3 region has 17 residues. Germline V lookup: CDR1 GEAIGNYY, CDR2 EKD. CDR3 in DNA: TGTGCCTGCGACACACTTACTGGGGGATACGCCGTGGATAAACTCATCTTT. It encodes CACDTLTGGYAVDKLIF.

Of note for this clone: The TCRdb protein comes from a much larger clone and disagrees with this DNA's translation at residue 5, likely due to a read error; the protein given here is derived from the DNA. This chain's CDR3 is CACDTLGEAYTDKLIF. The CDR3 nucleotides read TGTGCCTGTGACACCCTGGGGGAGGCGTACACCGATAAACTCATCTTT. The gene calls are TRDV2 and TRDJ1; 8 nucleotides match TRDD3. Germline V gene lookup returns CDR1 GEAIGNYY and CDR2 EKD. Unmatched junction bases numbered 5, after V lost 0 bases and J lost 0 bases. The CDR3 length is 16 residues.

By frequency in the sample, this clone is large (0.1 to 1%). Other DNA sequences from this sample encode an identical CDR3 as well. This chain uses TRDV2 with TRDJ1, with D perhaps TRDD3 (6 bases). Trimming took off 1 base at V and 3 bases at J, with 26 bases between the two ends. Germline V gives CDR1 GEAIGNYY, CDR2 EKD. CDR3 length equals 19 residues. This CDR3 is CACDTLTGNGGDSPDKLIF. Written as DNA, the CDR3 is TGTGCCTGTGACACATTAACGGGGAATGGGGGGGACTCCCCCGATAAACTCATCTTT.

This clone is classed as large. This may arise from a read error, as a much more abundant clone is one base away. The sample carries other DNA sequences with the same CDR3. CDR3 sequence (DNA): TGTGCCTGTGACACAGTAGGCGTGGTGGGGGTCGACACCGATAAACACATCTTT. As protein: CACDTVGVVGVDTDKHIF. V is TRDV2 and J is TRDJ1; D is possibly TRDD3 (6 bases). The CDR3 spans 18 residues. CDR1 and CDR2 from the germline V gene are GEAIGNYY and EKD.

This clone was detected only a few times. With a far larger clone one base away, a read error is the likely cause. The chain links TRDV2 to TRDJ1; a weak D match, TRDD3 (5 bases). The CDR3 totals 20 residues. Germline V gene sequence: CDR1 GEAIGNYY, CDR2 EKD. V lost 0 bases, J lost 0 bases, and 25 bases lay in between. The CDR3 DNA follows: TGTGCCTGTGACACCGTTACTGAGGGATCCTCGTCAGGGGACACCGATAAACTCATCTTT. It yields the protein CACDTVTEGSSSGDTDKLIF.

This clone has only a few counts. Germline is not matched at one junction end, which may reflect a read error. J is TRDJ1 and V is TRDV1; TRDD3 agrees at 13 bases. The V gene's germline CDR1 is TSWWSYY and CDR2 QGS. This CDR3 has 22 residues. The CDR3 DNA follows: TGCGCTCTTGGGGAGTGGGGGTTGGGGCCACACCGGTACTGGGGGATACGCAAGGAACTCATCTTT. Translation: CALGEWGLGPHRYWGIRKELIF.

This clone was seen more than once but under ten times. The J gene is TRDJ1, the V gene TRDV2; the match to TRDD3 covers 10 bases. CDR1 GEAIGNYY and CDR2 EKD come from the germline V gene. V lost 3 bases to trimming and J lost 2 bases; unmatched junction nucleotides: 8. CDR3 size: 16 residues. CDR3 sequence: CACDLLGDRGTDKLIF. In nucleotides, the CDR3 is TGTGCCTGTGACCTACTGGGGGATCGGGGTACCGATAAACTCATCTTT.

As regards this clone: A far larger clone is off by one base, so a read error is likely. This chain links TRDV2 with TRDJ1, with 10 nucleotides matching TRDD3. The CDR3 runs 14 residues. Germline values: CDR1 GEAIGNYY, CDR2 EKD. V lost 3 bases, J lost 9 bases, and 9 bases stayed unmatched. CDR3 DNA: TGTGCCTGTGACGCGGTACTGGGGGATGCCGAACTCATCTTT. Its protein is CACDAVLGDAELIF.